The T cell receptor beta chain under discussion was sequenced for a study of T cells in Graves' hyperthyroidism and ophthalmopathy. This CDR3 spans 11 amino acids. Trimming removed 8 bases at V and 1 base at J, with 6 bases between. CDR1 and CDR2 (germline): MNHEY, SVGEGT. Amplification of TCR beta CDR3 regions used RNA as the template. With the HTBI primer set, the TCR CDR3 went through a first round of RT-PCR. Each CDR3 protein gets one entry after TCRdb re-called the multiplex PCR reads with MiXCR. The sample lists about 550,000 distinct CDR3 sequences; around 21% were seen once. The sequence derives from a young man with Graves' hyperthyroidism. Sequenced: blood. The chain has TRBV6-2 or TRBV6-3 and TRBJ2-7; no reliable D call. The CDR3 loop is CASLQSYEQYF. As DNA, the CDR3 is TGTGCCAGCCTACAGTCCTACGAGCAGTACTTC.